Listed below are T cell receptor beta chains from one sample, sequenced in a study of spatial heterogeneity in lung cancer. TCRdb re-called the 5' RACE reads with MiXCR, one entry per CDR3 protein. The repertoire holds 2,000 or so distinct CDR3 sequences, with approximately 7.9% as singletons. Source: normal lung tissue next to the tumor, taken at surgery. The receptors here all came from a female donor with early-stage non-small cell lung cancer. Each CDR3 is given with its conserved first and last residue. D genes are given only for firm matches. Size is stated for part of the rows, as once, few or many counts, or as a class when the clone is expanded.

TRBJ2-3 | TRBV6-6 | medium-sized | . | TGTGCCAGCAGTAGGGGGGTCTGGGCAGATACGCAGTATTTT | CASSRGVWADTQYF
TRBJ1-2 | TRBV11-2 | many | TRBD1 | TGTGCCACCCGCCTTCCGGGACAGGGTCAAGGGGGCTACACCTTC | CATRLPGQGQGGYTF
TRBJ1-4 | TRBV2 | medium-sized | . | TGTGCCAGCAGGAGACAGGCATTGGAAAAACTGTTTTTT | CASRRQALEKLFF
TRBJ2-1 | TRBV7-2 | . | TRBD1 | TGTGCCAGCAGCTTGACGGGACAGGGGGGCGGTGAGCAGTTCTTC | CASSLTGQGGGEQFF
TRBJ2-1 | TRBV7-6 | medium-sized | . | TGTGCCAGCAGCTTAGGACTAGGGGGGTCCTACAATGAGCAGTTCTTC | CASSLGLGGSYNEQFF
TRBJ2-2 | TRBV7-9 | medium-sized | TRBD2 | TGTGCCAGCAGGGGAGCGGGATTTAACACCGGGGAGCTGTTTTTT | CASRGAGFNTGELFF
TRBJ1-5 | TRBV12-3/TRBV12-4 | medium-sized | TRBD1 | TGTGCCAGCAGCGGCGACAGGGGGCGGCAGCCCCAGCATTTT | CASSGDRGRQPQHF
TRBJ2-5 | TRBV30 | medium-sized | TRBD1 | TGTGCCTGGAACCCCGGGACAGGATGGGAGACCCAGTACTTC | CAWNPGTGWETQYF
TRBJ1-1 | TRBV9 | . | . | TGTGCCAGCAGCGCCGGGGCGAACACTGAAGCTTTCTTT | CASSAGANTEAFF
TRBJ1-5 | TRBV6-5 | medium-sized | TRBD1 | TGTGCCAGCAGTTACTCATGGACAGGCGCCCAGCATTTT | CASSYSWTGAQHF
TRBJ1-6 | TRBV3-1 | large | TRBD1 | TGTGCCAGCAGCCAGGACAGGGGATTCAATTCACCCCTCCACTTT | CASSQDRGFNSPLHF
TRBJ1-1 | TRBV27 | many | . | TGTGCCAGCAGGGTCGACCGGTACACTGAAGCTTTCTTT | CASRVDRYTEAFF
TRBJ1-2 | TRBV5-1 | medium-sized | . | TGCGCCAGCAGCTTGGACACCTATGGCTACACCTTC | CASSLDTYGYTF
TRBJ2-2 | TRBV2 | medium-sized | . | TGTGCCAGCAGTCCCCGGGACTTCGGGGAGCTGTTTTTT | CASSPRDFGELFF
TRBJ2-1 | TRBV7-2 | few | . | TGTGCCAGCAGCCCCCGAAGTGAGCAGTTCTTC | CASSPRSEQFF
TRBJ2-2 | TRBV29-1 | many | . | TGCAGCGTTGTCAGGGAAGACACCGGGGAGCTGTTTTTT | CSVVREDTGELFF
TRBJ1-1 | TRBV2 | medium-sized | . | TGTGCCAGCAGGGTGGAACAGAACACTGAAGCTTTCTTT | CASRVEQNTEAFF
TRBJ2-1 | TRBV7-2 | few | . | TGTGCCAGCAGCTCTGTATTAGGCTCCTACAATGAGCAGTTCTTC | CASSSVLGSYNEQFF
TRBJ2-5 | TRBV18 | medium-sized | TRBD2 | TGTGCCAGCTCACCACCTGCTAGCGGGGGATTCCAAGAGACCCAGTACTTC | CASSPPASGGFQETQYF
TRBJ2-1 | TRBV6-1 | medium-sized | TRBD1 | TGTGCCAGCAGTGATTACAGGGGATGTCCACTGAGGAATGAGCAGTTCTTC | CASSDYRGCPLRNEQFF
TRBJ2-1 | TRBV7-3 | large | . | TGTGCCAGCAGCTTAGGGGGGAGGAATGAGCAGTTCTTC | CASSLGGRNEQFF
TRBJ1-1 | TRBV29-1 | medium-sized | . | TGCAGCGTTGGAGGTTGGAACACTGAAGCTTTCTTT | CSVGGWNTEAFF
TRBJ2-5 | TRBV10-3 | medium-sized | . | TGTGCCATCAGGGAACAAGAGACCCAGTACTTC | CAIREQETQYF
TRBJ2-1 | TRBV12-3/TRBV12-4 | medium-sized | . | TGTGCCAGCAGTTTAATGCAGGGCAATGAGCAGTTCTTC | CASSLMQGNEQFF
TRBJ2-1 | TRBV5-1 | medium-sized | . | TGCGCCAGCAGCCTGGGGGGACAGAACTACAATGAGCAGTTCTTC | CASSLGGQNYNEQFF
TRBJ2-5 | TRBV18 | medium-sized | . | TGTGCCAGCTCCGGAAAGACCCAGTACTTC | CASSGKTQYF
TRBJ1-1 | TRBV6-2/TRBV6-3 | medium-sized | . | TGTGCCAGCAGAAACCCCGGGATGAACACTGAAGCTTTCTTT | CASRNPGMNTEAFF
TRBJ1-5 | TRBV5-1 | medium-sized | . | TGCGCCAGCAGCTTGGAGGGGGACAGCAATCAGCCCCAGCATTTT | CASSLEGDSNQPQHF
TRBJ2-3 | TRBV4-3 | medium-sized | TRBD2 | TGCGCCAGCAGCCAAGACGGTCTAGCGGAGTTCACAGATACGCAGTATTTT | CASSQDGLAEFTDTQYF
TRBJ2-3 | TRBV24-1 | large | . | TGTGCCACCAGTGAACGCGGGACCAAGGGGTTCACAGATACGCAGTATTTT | CATSERGTKGFTDTQYF
TRBJ2-1 | TRBV11-2 | medium-sized | TRBD2 | TGTGCCAGCAGCTTATTCAGCGGGAGATTCGATGAGCAGTTCTTC | CASSLFSGRFDEQFF
TRBJ2-3 | TRBV12-3/TRBV12-4 | medium-sized | . | TGTGCCAGCAGCAGGGCAGGGGGCACAGATACGCAGTATTTT | CASSRAGGTDTQYF
TRBJ2-7 | TRBV7-9 | medium-sized | . | TGTGCCAGCAGCGCATATCTGGGACCGAACTCCTACGAGCAGTACTTC | CASSAYLGPNSYEQYF
TRBJ1-1 | TRBV2 | medium-sized | TRBD1 | TGTGCCAGCAGTGAGAGGGGACAGGGGGAAGCTTTCTTT | CASSERGQGEAFF
TRBJ1-6 | TRBV10-3 | . | TRBD1 | TGTGCCATCAGTGACCGTGGACAGGTGGCGGGATGGTCACCCCTCTACTTT | CAISDRGQVAGWSPLYF
TRBJ1-5 | TRBV19 | medium-sized | . | TGTGCCAGTATGAGCAGGGTGGTTGACCAGCCCCAGCATTTT | CASMSRVVDQPQHF
TRBJ2-2 | TRBV21-1 | few | . | TGTGCCAGCAGAAGAGCGGGAGGGAGAATCGGGGAGCTGTTTTTT | CASRRAGGRIGELFF
TRBJ2-1 | TRBV19 | few | . | TGTGCCAGTTCCGGGCGTTCCTACAATGAGCAGTTCTTC | CASSGRSYNEQFF
TRBJ1-2 | TRBV6-5 | medium-sized | . | TGTGCCAGCAGTTACAGGGTCGACTATGGCTACACCTTC | CASSYRVDYGYTF
TRBJ1-6 | TRBV5-5 | medium-sized | . | TGTGCCAGCAGCCGACAGAATTCACCCCTCCACTTT | CASSRQNSPLHF
TRBJ2-5 | TRBV18 | medium-sized | TRBD2 | TGTGCCAGCTCACCTCCGGGACTAGCGGGAGAGACCCAGTACTTC | CASSPPGLAGETQYF
TRBJ2-7 | TRBV14 | medium-sized | . | TGTGCCAGCAGCCAAGCCCGATACGAGCAGTACTTC | CASSQARYEQYF
TRBJ1-2 | TRBV6-2/TRBV6-3 | many | TRBD1 | TGTGCCAGCAGTTACCCCGACAGGGTTGATGGCTACACCTTC | CASSYPDRVDGYTF
TRBJ2-7 | TRBV6-6 | medium-sized | TRBD2 | TGTGCCAGCAGTAGGCTGGGGGGGGGACACGAGCAGTACTTC | CASSRLGGGHEQYF
TRBJ2-3 | TRBV6-1 | medium-sized | TRBD1 | TGTGCCAGCAGACTACAGGGGGCATTGGATACGCAGTATTTT | CASRLQGALDTQYF
TRBJ1-3 | TRBV27 | medium-sized | . | TGTGCCAGCAGTTTATCGCCTGGAAACACCATATATTTT | CASSLSPGNTIYF
TRBJ1-5 | TRBV24-1 | medium-sized | TRBD1 | TGTGCCACCAGTGACTGTAGACAGGGTTGCAATCAGCCCCAGCATTTT | CATSDCRQGCNQPQHF
TRBJ2-5 | TRBV4-3 | medium-sized | . | TGCGCCAGCAGCCAAGATTGGGGCAACCAAGAGACCCAGTACTTC | CASSQDWGNQETQYF
TRBJ2-3 | TRBV4-2 | few | . | TGTGCCAGCAGCCCACGGGGCAGGGGTAACACAGATACGCAGTATTTT | CASSPRGRGNTDTQYF
TRBJ1-2 | TRBV7-2 | . | TRBD1 | TGTGCCAGCAGCCTGTACAGACAGGGGGCGGATGGCTACACCTTC | CASSLYRQGADGYTF
TRBJ1-2 | TRBV9 | large | TRBD1 | TGTGCCAGCATACAATACACAGGGGCGTACTATGGCTACACCTTC | CASIQYTGAYYGYTF
TRBJ2-4 | TRBV28 | medium-sized | TRBD2 | TGTGCCAGCACCACCCCCGGGTCTCTAGCGGGAGCGGAAAACATTCAGTACTTC | CASTTPGSLAGAENIQYF